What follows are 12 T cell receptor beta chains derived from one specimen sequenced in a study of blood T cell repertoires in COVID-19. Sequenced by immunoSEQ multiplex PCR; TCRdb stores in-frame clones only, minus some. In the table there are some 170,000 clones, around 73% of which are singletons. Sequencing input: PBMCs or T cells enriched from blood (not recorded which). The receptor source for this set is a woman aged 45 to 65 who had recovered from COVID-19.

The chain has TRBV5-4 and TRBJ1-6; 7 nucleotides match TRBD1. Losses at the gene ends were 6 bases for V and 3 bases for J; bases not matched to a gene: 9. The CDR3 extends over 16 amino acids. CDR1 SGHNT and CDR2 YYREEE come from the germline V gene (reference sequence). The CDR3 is CASTAVQGDYNSPLHF. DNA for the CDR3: TGTGCCAGCACCGCGGTTCAGGGGGACTATAATTCACCCCTCCACTTT.

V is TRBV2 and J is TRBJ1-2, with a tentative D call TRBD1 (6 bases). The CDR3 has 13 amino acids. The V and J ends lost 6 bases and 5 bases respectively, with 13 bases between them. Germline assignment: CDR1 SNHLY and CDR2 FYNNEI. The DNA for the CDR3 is TGTGCCAGCAGACAGGGACCCTATTATGGCTACACCTTC. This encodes CASRQGPYYGYTF.

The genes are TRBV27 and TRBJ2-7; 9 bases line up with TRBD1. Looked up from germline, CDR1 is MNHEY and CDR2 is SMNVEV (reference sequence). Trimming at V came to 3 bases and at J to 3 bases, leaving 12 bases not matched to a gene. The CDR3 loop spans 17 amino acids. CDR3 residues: CASSFHSLGTGNYEQYF. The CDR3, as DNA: TGTGCCAGCAGTTTCCACTCCCTCGGGACAGGGAACTACGAGCAGTACTTC.

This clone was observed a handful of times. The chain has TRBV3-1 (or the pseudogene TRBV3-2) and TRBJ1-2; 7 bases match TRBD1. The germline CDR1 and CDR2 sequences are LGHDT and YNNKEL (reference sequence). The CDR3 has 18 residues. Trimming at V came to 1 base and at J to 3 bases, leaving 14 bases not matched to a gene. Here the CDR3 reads CASSQVLDRARLDYGYTF. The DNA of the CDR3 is TGTGCCAGCAGCCAAGTACTTGACAGGGCGCGCCTTGACTATGGCTACACCTTC.

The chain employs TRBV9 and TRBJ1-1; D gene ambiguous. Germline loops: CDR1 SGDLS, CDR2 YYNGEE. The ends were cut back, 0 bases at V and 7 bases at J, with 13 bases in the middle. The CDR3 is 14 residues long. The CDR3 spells CASSVAEQYNEAFF. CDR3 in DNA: TGTGCCAGCAGCGTAGCTGAACAGTATAATGAAGCTTTCTTT.

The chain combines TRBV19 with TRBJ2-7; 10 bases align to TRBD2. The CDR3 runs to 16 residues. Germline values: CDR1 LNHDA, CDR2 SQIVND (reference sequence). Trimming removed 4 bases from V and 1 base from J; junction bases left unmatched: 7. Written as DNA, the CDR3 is TGTGCCAGTAGTACCCCCTGGACTAGCGGATCCTACGAGCAGTACTTC. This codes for CASSTPWTSGSYEQYF.

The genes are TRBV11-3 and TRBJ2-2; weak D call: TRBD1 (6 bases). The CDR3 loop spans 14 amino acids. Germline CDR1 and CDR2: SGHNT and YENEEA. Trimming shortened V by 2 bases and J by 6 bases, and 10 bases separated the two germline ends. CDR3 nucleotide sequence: TGTGCCAGCAGCTTATATGCAGGGGCCGGGGAGCTGTTTTTT. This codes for CASSLYAGAGELFF.

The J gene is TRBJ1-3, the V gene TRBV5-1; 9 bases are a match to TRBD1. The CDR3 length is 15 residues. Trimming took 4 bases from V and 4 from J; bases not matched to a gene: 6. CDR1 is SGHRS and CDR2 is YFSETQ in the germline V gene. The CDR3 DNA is TGCGCCAGCAGCCCCGGACAGGGGCAAGGAAACACCATATATTTT. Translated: CASSPGQGQGNTIYF.

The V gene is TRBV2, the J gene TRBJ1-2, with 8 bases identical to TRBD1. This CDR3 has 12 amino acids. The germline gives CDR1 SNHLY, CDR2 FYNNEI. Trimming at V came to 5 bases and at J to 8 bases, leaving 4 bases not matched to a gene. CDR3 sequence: CASSFDRGGYTF. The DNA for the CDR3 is TGTGCCAGCAGTTTCGACAGGGGCGGCTACACCTTC.

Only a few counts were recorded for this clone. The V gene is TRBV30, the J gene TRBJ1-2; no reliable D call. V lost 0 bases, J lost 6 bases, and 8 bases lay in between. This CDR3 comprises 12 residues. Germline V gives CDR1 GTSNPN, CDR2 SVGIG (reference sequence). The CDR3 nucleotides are TGTGCCTGGAGTGTACTCGGGGATGGCTACACCTTC. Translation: CAWSVLGDGYTF. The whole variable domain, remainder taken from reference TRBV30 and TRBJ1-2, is SQTIHQWPATLVQPVGSPLSLECTVEGTSNPNLYWYRQAAGRGLQLLFYSVGIGQISSEVPQNLSASRPQDRQFILSSKKLLLSDSGFYLCAWSVLGDGYTFGSGTRLTVV.

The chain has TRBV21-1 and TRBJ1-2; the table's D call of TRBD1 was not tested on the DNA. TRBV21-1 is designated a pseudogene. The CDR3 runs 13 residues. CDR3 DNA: TGTGCCAGCCCAATCAGGGGAACCTATGGCTACACCTTC. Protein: CASPIRGTYGYTF.

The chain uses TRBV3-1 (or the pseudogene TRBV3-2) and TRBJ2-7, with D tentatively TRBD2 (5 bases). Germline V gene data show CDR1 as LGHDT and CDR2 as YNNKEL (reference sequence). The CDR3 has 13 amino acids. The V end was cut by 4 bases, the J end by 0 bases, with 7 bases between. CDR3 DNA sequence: TGTGCCAGCAGCCTCGGGGACTCCTACGAGCAGTACTTC. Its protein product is CASSLGDSYEQYF.